This TCR beta chain appears in the sequencing data of a study of cytomegalovirus exposure and HLA in healthy donors. Study-wide findings and caveats: Upon later analysis, TCR association rates were observed to vary by HLA locus, being highest for DRB1 and lowest for HLA-C. For TCR beta chains, V- and J-gene trimming was later linked to a missense DCLRE1C variant.

The CDR3 has 14 residues. Germline CDR1 is PRHDT and CDR2 is FYEKMQ (reference sequence). V dropped 4 bases and J dropped 8 bases, with 17 bases sitting between them. This clone was seen more than once but under ten times. Its matching antigen is unknown. The PCR employed 60 Vbeta primers together with 13 Jbeta primers. Here immunoSEQ multiplex PCR was the method, and the copy in TCRdb shows in-frame clones only, minus some. The sample has about 90,000 clones, less than 80% seen once. V gene TRBV13 combines with J gene TRBJ1-2; the D gene is possibly TRBD1 (6 bases). The source is a woman aged 45 to 65 in good health and CMV-seropositive. Sequencing was done on a sample of PBMCs. For the CDR3, the DNA is TGTGCCAGCAGCTCGAGGACAGCCCTGGGAGGCTACACCTTC. Translating it yields CASSSRTALGGYTF.